This T cell receptor beta chain was captured by sequencing in a study of shared T cell receptors in the human thymus. Turning to this clone: This sample includes further DNA sequences coding for the same CDR3.

This CDR3 is 15 amino acids long. The germline gives CDR1 MNHEY, CDR2 SMNVEV (reference sequence). Trimming removed 5 bases at V and 1 base at J, with 13 bases between. The protocol was immunoSEQ multiplex PCR, while the TCRdb copy is restricted to in-frame clones and leaves out a portion. The table includes about 660,000 clones, approximately 88% detected once. The same specimen was also included in a second study, on human thymus T cells. As that report states: Donors were healthy Finnish babies undergoing corrective operations for congenital heart defects. The thymus tissue came from resections taken during corrective heart surgery. Gene usage for V and J segments appeared biased in thymic and blood repertoires. Unrelated individuals reportedly shared highly overlapping thymic TCR repertoires.

Sequencing was done on a sample of thymocytes. The chain recombines TRBV27 with TRBJ2-3, with D tentatively TRBD2 (6 bases). This TCR derives from a boy younger than two with a congenital heart defect. CDR3 in DNA: TGTGCCAGCAGTCCAGGCGGGGTAGGCACAGATACGCAGTATTTT. Amino acids: CASSPGGVGTDTQYF.